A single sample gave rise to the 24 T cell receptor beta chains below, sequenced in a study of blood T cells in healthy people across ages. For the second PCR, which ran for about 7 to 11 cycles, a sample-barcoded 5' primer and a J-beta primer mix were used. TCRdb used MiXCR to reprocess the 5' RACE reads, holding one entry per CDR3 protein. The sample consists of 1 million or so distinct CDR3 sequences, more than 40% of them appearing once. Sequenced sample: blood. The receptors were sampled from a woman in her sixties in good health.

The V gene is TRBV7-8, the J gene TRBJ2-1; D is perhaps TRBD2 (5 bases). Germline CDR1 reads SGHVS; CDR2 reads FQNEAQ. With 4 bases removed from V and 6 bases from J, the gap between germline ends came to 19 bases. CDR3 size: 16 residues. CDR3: CASSSPDRDNPNEQFF. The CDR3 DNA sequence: TGTGCCAGCAGCTCCCCAGATCGGGATAACCCCAATGAGCAGTTCTTC.

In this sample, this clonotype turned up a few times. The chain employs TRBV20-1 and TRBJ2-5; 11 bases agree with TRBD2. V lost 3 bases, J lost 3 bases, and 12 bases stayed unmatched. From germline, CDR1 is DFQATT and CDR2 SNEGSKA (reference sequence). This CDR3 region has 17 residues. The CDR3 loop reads CSARGILAGEGEETQYF. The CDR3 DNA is TGCAGTGCTAGGGGTATACTAGCGGGAGAGGGCGAAGAGACCCAGTACTTC.

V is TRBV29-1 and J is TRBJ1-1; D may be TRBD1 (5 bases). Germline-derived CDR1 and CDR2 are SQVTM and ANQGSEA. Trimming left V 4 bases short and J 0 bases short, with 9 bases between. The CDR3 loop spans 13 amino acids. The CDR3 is CSVARDLNTEAFF. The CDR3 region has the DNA TGCAGCGTTGCCAGGGACCTGAACACTGAAGCTTTCTTT.

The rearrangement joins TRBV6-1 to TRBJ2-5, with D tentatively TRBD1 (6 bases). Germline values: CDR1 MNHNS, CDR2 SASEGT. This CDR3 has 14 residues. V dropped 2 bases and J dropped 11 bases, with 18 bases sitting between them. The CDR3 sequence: CASSENQGWHEQYF. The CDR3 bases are TGTGCCAGCAGTGAAAATCAGGGGTGGCATGAGCAGTACTTC.

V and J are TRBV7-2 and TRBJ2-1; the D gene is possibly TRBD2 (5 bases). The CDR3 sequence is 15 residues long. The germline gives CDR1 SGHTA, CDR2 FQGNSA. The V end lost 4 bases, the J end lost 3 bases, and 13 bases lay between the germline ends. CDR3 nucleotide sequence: TGTGCCAGCAGCTATGTAGCGTCTTACTACAATGAGCAGTTCTTC. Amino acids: CASSYVASYYNEQFF.

This CDR3 is CASSRTRLAEQETQYF. In DNA, the CDR3 is TGTGCCAGCAGCAGGACTAGACTAGCGGAACAAGAGACCCAGTACTTC. J is TRBJ2-5 and V is TRBV12-3 or TRBV12-4; 9 bases line up with TRBD2. The junction had 10 bases not matched to a gene; V was cut back by 6 bases and J by 2 bases. The CDR3 length is 16 residues.

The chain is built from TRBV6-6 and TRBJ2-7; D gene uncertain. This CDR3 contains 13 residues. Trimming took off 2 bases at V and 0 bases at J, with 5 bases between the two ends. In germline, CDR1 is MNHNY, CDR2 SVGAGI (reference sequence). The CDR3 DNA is TGTGCCAGCAGTTACAAGGGCTCCTACGAGCAGTACTTC. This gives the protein CASSYKGSYEQYF.

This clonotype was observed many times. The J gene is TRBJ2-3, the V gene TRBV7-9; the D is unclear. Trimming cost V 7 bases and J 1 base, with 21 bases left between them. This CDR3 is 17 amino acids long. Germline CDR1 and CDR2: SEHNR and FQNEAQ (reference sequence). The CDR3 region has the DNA TGTGCCAGCACCCCCCCTGACCAGACCCGGCGCACAGATACGCAGTATTTT. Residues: CASTPPDQTRRTDTQYF.

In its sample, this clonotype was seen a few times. CDR3 amino acids: CASSQDGTRQFF. The CDR3 bases are TGTGCCAGCAGCCAAGATGGGACGAGGCAGTTCTTC. The chain couples TRBV3-1 to TRBJ2-1, with D perhaps being TRBD1 or TRBD2 (5 bases each). The ends were cut back, 0 bases at V and 12 bases at J, with 9 bases in the middle. Germline V CDR1 and CDR2: LGHDT, YNNKEL (reference sequence). The CDR3 is 12 amino acids.

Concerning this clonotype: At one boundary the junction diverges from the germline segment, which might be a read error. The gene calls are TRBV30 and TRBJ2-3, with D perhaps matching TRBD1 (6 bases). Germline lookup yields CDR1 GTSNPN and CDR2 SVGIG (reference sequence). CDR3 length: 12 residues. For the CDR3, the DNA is TGTGCCTTGAGTGTCCCCCAGGGGACGCAGTATTTT. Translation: CALSVPQGTQYF.

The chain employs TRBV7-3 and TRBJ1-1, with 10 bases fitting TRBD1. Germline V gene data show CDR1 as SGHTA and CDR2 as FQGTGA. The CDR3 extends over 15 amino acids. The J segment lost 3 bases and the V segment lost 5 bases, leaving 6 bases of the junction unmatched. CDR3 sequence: CASSTGQGGDTEAFF. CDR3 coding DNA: TGTGCCAGCAGCACCGGACAGGGGGGAGACACTGAAGCTTTCTTT.

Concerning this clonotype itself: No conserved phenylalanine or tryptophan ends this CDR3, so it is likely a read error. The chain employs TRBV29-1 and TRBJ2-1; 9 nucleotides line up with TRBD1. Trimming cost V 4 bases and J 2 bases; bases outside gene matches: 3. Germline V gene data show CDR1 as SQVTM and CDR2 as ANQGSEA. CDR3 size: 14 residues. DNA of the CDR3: TGCAGCGTTGGACAGGGGGGCCCCTACAATGAGCAGTTCGTC. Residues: CSVGQGGPYNEQFV.

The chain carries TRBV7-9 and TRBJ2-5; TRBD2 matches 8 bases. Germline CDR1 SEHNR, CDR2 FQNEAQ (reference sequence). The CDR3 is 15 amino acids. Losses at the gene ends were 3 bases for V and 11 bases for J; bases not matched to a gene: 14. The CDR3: CASSFGSGSIYEQYF. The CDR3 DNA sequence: TGTGCCAGCAGCTTTGGGAGCGGGAGTATCTATGAGCAGTACTTC.

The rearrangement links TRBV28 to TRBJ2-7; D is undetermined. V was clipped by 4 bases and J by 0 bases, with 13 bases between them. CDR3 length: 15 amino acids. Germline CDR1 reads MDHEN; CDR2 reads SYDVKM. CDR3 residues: CASSSYSKSSYEQYF. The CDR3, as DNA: TGTGCCAGCAGTTCGTACTCCAAGAGCTCCTACGAGCAGTACTTC.

Here the CDR3 DNA reads TGTGCCAGCAGCCCTTCCCGGACTAGCGGGGACAATGAGCAGTACTTC. It codes for CASSPSRTSGDNEQYF. The rearrangement links TRBV7-6 to TRBJ2-7, with 12 bases lining up with TRBD2. CDR1 and CDR2 (germline): SGHVS, FNYEAQ. This CDR3 is 16 amino acids long. The V gene end was trimmed by 5 bases and the J gene end by 7 bases; junction bases not matched to a gene: 12.

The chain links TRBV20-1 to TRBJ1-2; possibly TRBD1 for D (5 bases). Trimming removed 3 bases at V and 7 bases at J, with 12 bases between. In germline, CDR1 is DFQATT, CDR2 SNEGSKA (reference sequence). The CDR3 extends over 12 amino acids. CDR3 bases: TGCAGTGCTAGCGGCAGGGTTGCTGGCTACACCTTC. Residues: CSASGRVAGYTF.

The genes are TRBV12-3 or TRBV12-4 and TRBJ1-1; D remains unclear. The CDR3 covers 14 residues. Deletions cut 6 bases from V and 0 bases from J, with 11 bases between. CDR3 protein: CASSPLRMNTEAFF. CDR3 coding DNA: TGTGCCAGCAGCCCTCTGCGGATGAACACTGAAGCTTTCTTT.

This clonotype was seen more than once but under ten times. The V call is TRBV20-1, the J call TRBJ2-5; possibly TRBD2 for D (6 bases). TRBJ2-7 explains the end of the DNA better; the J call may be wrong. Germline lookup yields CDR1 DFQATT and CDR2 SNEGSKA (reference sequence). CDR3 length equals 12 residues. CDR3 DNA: TGCAGTGCCGTGACTAGTCGATACGAGCAGTACTTC. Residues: CSAVTSRYEQYF.

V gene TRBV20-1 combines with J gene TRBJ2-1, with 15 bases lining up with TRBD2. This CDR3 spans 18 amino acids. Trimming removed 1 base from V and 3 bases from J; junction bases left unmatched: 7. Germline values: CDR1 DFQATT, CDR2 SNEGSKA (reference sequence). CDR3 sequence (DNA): TGCAGTGCTAGAGTAGGACTAGCGGGAGGGCCCTTCTACAATGAGCAGTTCTTC. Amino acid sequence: CSARVGLAGGPFYNEQFF.

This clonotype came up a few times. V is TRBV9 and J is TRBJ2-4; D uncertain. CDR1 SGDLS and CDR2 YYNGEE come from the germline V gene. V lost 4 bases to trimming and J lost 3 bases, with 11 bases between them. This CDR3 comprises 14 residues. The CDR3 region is CASSPLNGKNIQYF. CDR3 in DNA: TGTGCCAGCAGCCCTCTTAACGGCAAAAACATTCAGTACTTC.

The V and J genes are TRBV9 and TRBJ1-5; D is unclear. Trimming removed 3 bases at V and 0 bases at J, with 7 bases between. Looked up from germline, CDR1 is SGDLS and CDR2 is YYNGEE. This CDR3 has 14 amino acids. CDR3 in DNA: TGTGCCAGCAGCGGTGCTTATAGCAATCAGCCCCAGCATTTT. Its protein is CASSGAYSNQPQHF.

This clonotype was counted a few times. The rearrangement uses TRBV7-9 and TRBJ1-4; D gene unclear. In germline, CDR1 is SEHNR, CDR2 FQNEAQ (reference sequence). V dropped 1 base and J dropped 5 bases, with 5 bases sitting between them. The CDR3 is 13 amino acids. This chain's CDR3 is CASSLDRNEKLFF. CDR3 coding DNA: TGTGCCAGCAGCTTAGACAGAAATGAAAAACTGTTTTTT.

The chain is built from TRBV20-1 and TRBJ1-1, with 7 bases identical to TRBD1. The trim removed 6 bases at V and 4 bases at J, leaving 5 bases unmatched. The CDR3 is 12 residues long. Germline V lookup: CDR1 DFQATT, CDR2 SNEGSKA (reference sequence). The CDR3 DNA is TGCAGTGCCTCGGGACAGACCACTGAAGCTTTCTTT. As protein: CSASGQTTEAFF.

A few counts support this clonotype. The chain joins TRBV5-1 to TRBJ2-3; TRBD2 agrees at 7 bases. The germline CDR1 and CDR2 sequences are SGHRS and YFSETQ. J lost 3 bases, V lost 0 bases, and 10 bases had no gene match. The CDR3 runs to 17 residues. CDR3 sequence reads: CASSLAGGRQRTDTQYF. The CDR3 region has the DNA TGCGCCAGCAGCTTGGCCGGGGGGAGACAGAGGACAGATACGCAGTATTTT.